This passage covers 32 T cell receptor beta chains from one sample sequenced in a study of blood T cell repertoires in COVID-19. Sequenced by immunoSEQ multiplex PCR; TCRdb stores in-frame clones only, minus some. The sample lists 240,000 or so clones, 86% seen once, with 6.2% in the top ten. The sample taken for sequencing was peripheral blood. These receptors all stem from a man aged 55 to 70 with acute or convalescent COVID-19.

V usage is TRBV27 and J usage is TRBJ1-6; perhaps TRBD1 as D (6 bases). This CDR3 spans 13 amino acids. Germline CDR1 is MNHEY and CDR2 is SMNVEV (reference sequence). V lost 8 bases and J 9 bases, leaving 14 bases between the germline ends. The CDR3 region has the DNA TGTGCCAGCGGGTTACAGGGAGCTTCACCCCTCCACTTT. Its protein product is CASGLQGASPLHF.

The rearrangement uses TRBV11-3 and TRBJ1-1; 10 bases align to TRBD1. CDR1 is SGHNT and CDR2 is YENEEA in the germline V gene. The V segment lost 5 bases and the J segment 4 bases; nucleotides outside the gene matches: 13. The CDR3 extends over 17 amino acids. CDR3 nucleotides: TGTGCCAGCAGCCCCGCGGGGACAGGGGATATGGGCACTGAAGCTTTCTTT. It translates to CASSPAGTGDMGTEAFF.

The chain joins TRBV25-1 to TRBJ2-2; possibly TRBD1 for D (6 bases). CDR1 and CDR2 from the germline V gene are MGHDK and SYGVNS. CDR3 size: 15 residues. Trimming shortened V by 1 base and J by 6 bases, and 12 bases separated the two germline ends. The chain's CDR3 is CASSEFLGAAGELFF. CDR3 sequence (DNA): TGTGCCAGCAGTGAATTTTTGGGGGCGGCCGGGGAGCTGTTTTTT.

V usage is TRBV9 and J usage is TRBJ2-7, with 12 bases identical to TRBD1. The germline gives CDR1 SGDLS, CDR2 YYNGEE. The CDR3 covers 15 residues. J lost 4 bases, V lost 3 bases, and 5 bases had no gene match. Here the CDR3 DNA reads TGTGCCAGCAGCGCTGGGACAGGGGGCCTGTACGAGCAGTACTTC. Translation: CASSAGTGGLYEQYF.

The chain couples TRBV5-4 to TRBJ2-2, with 13 bases aligning to TRBD2. In germline, CDR1 is SGHNT, CDR2 YYREEE (reference sequence). Unmatched junction bases numbered 7, after V lost 4 bases and J lost 7 bases. The CDR3 extends over 16 amino acids. CDR3 in amino acids: CASSGTSGRAGGELFF. CDR3 bases: TGTGCCAGCAGCGGCACTAGCGGGAGGGCCGGCGGGGAGCTGTTTTTT.

This chain uses TRBV11-3 with TRBJ2-5; weak D call: TRBD1 (6 bases). Trimming removed 6 bases at V and 3 bases at J, with 11 bases between. CDR1 and CDR2 from the germline V gene are SGHNT and YENEEA. The CDR3 consists of 13 residues. CDR3 sequence: CASRLAGEETQYF. The CDR3 DNA sequence: TGTGCCAGCAGGCTCGCAGGGGAAGAGACCCAGTACTTC.

The rearrangement uses TRBV7-8 and TRBJ1-4; 11 bases are shared with TRBD1. CDR1 and CDR2 (germline): SGHVS, FQNEAQ. The CDR3 contains 13 residues. V lost 9 bases to trimming and J lost 8 bases; unmatched junction nucleotides: 5. Written as DNA, the CDR3 is TGTGCCAGTAAGGACAGGGGGCGAGAAAAACTGTTTTTT. Its protein product is CASKDRGREKLFF.

This chain uses TRBV6-5 with TRBJ2-7, with TRBD2 identical over 12 bases. The V segment lost 5 bases and the J segment 4 bases; nucleotides outside the gene matches: 3. The CDR3 totals 14 residues. Germline lookup yields CDR1 MNHEY and CDR2 SVGAGI. The chain's CDR3 is CASSLLAGGYEQYF. CDR3 nucleotides: TGTGCCAGCAGTCTTCTAGCGGGAGGGTACGAGCAGTACTTC.

The chain couples TRBV28 to TRBJ2-2; 8 bases line up with TRBD1. The ends lost 6 bases at V and 8 bases at J; junction bases unmatched: 11. This CDR3 is built from 15 residues. CDR1 is MDHEN and CDR2 is SYDVKM in the germline V gene. The CDR3 nucleotides read TGTGCCAGCAGCCCAGGGGGCAGAGGCCCAGGGGAGCTGTTTTTT. Translated: CASSPGGRGPGELFF.

V and J are TRBV7-8 and TRBJ1-1; maybe TRBD1 (6 bases). CDR3 length: 14 amino acids. Trimming left V 4 bases short and J 3 bases short, with 12 bases between. Germline-derived CDR1 and CDR2 are SGHVS and FQNEAQ. CDR3 amino acids: CASSSDRQDTEAFF. CDR3 nucleotides: TGTGCCAGCAGCTCTGACAGGCAGGACACTGAAGCTTTCTTT.

V and J are TRBV7-2 and TRBJ2-1; 9 bases map to TRBD1. Germline V CDR1 and CDR2: SGHTA, FQGNSA. CDR3 size: 15 residues. After removal of 7 bases from V and 5 bases from J, the junction contained 9 bases not matched to a gene. CDR3 residues: CASKIQGAPDNEQFF. DNA of the CDR3: TGTGCCAGCAAGATACAGGGGGCGCCTGACAATGAGCAGTTCTTC.

The CDR3 protein is CASSPARGEQFF. DNA for the CDR3: TGTGCCAGCTCACCTGCTCGGGGGGAGCAGTTCTTC. This sequence joins TRBV18 and TRBJ2-1; D is perhaps TRBD2 (6 bases). The CDR3 contains 12 residues. Germline CDR1 is KGHSH and CDR2 is LQKENI. Trimming removed 3 bases from V and 10 bases from J, with 10 bases in between.

The gene calls are TRBV7-9 and TRBJ2-5; 10 bases match TRBD1. Germline V lookup: CDR1 SEHNR, CDR2 FQNEAQ (reference sequence). This CDR3 spans 16 amino acids. With V trimmed by 5 bases and J by 5 bases, 11 bases remained unmatched. In DNA form, the CDR3 reads TGTGCCAGCAGCGGGGGGACAGGGGCCGTTCGGGAGACCCAGTACTTC. Protein: CASSGGTGAVRETQYF.

This clone was seen a single time. The chain is built from TRBV18 and TRBJ2-7; possibly TRBD2 for D (5 bases). CDR3 length: 15 residues. Germline V gene data show CDR1 as KGHSH and CDR2 as LQKENI. The V end was cut by 0 bases, the J end by 0 bases, with 9 bases between. The CDR3 DNA is TGTGCCAGCTCACCACCCTCGGGGAGCTCCTACGAGCAGTACTTC. Translating gives CASSPPSGSSYEQYF. Full variable domain (missing parts from reference TRBV18 and TRBJ2-7): NAGVMQNPRHLVRRRGQEARLRCSPMKGHSHVYWYRQLPEEGLKFMVYLQKENIIDESGMPKERFSAEFPKEGPSILRIQQVVRGDSAAYFCASSPPSGSSYEQYFGPGTRLTVT.

This chain uses TRBV7-2 with TRBJ2-7; 7 positions match TRBD2. Germline-derived CDR1 and CDR2 are SGHTA and FQGNSA. This CDR3 is built from 17 residues. V trimming: 1 base; J trimming: 6 bases; junction bases outside the gene matches: 15. The CDR3 region is CASSLGAGAGVPAEQYF. The CDR3 coding sequence is TGTGCCAGCAGCTTAGGGGCTGGGGCGGGAGTTCCGGCCGAGCAGTACTTC.

The rearrangement links TRBV4-1 to TRBJ2-2; possible D gene TRBD2, 5 bases. The V and J ends lost 4 bases and 5 bases respectively, with 20 bases between them. This CDR3 has 17 residues. CDR1 MGHRA and CDR2 YSYEKL come from the germline V gene. Here the CDR3 DNA reads TGCGCCAGCAGCCCGCGATCGTACCGGGAACGGACCGGGGAGCTGTTTTTT. Translated: CASSPRSYRERTGELFF.

This chain links TRBV6-6 with TRBJ2-7; 8 bases align to TRBD1. With V trimmed by 5 bases and J by 0 bases, 9 bases remained unmatched. CDR3 length: 16 amino acids. The V gene's germline CDR1 is MNHNY and CDR2 SVGAGI (reference sequence). For the CDR3, the DNA is TGTGCCAGCAGTCGGACAGGACAGGGCCTCTCCTACGAGCAGTACTTC. Translating it yields CASSRTGQGLSYEQYF.

The chain employs TRBV29-1 and TRBJ1-4; tentative D call: TRBD1 (5 bases). Germline CDR1 and CDR2: SQVTM and ANQGSEA. V was shortened by 4 bases and J by 12 bases, with 12 bases between the two germline ends. The CDR3 extends over 11 amino acids. The CDR3 DNA reads TGCAGCGTTGCTGGCGGGGGGGAACTGTTTTTT. Amino acids: CSVAGGGELFF.

This clone was observed a handful of times. The rearrangement uses TRBV5-6 and TRBJ2-7; D may be TRBD2 (6 bases). The CDR3 covers 13 residues. Germline loops: CDR1 SGHDT, CDR2 YYEEEE. Trimming shortened V by 4 bases and J by 4 bases, and 12 bases separated the two germline ends. The chain's CDR3 is CASSPPRGYEQYF. The CDR3 DNA sequence: TGTGCCAGCAGCCCACCTCGGGGGTACGAGCAGTACTTC.

The CDR3 sequence: CASSLEDSLNTGELFF. The CDR3 DNA reads TGCGCCAGCAGCTTGGAGGACAGCCTGAACACCGGGGAGCTGTTTTTT. The genes are TRBV5-1 and TRBJ2-2, with a tentative D call TRBD1 (6 bases). Trimming removed 0 bases from V and 1 base from J, with 10 bases in between. Germline V gene lookup returns CDR1 SGHRS and CDR2 YFSETQ. The CDR3 loop spans 16 amino acids.

The gene calls are TRBV30 and TRBJ1-1, with TRBD1 matching 12 bases. The V gene's germline CDR1 is GTSNPN and CDR2 SVGIG (reference sequence). The CDR3 is 11 residues long. In DNA, the CDR3 is TGTGTGGGACAGGGGGCGACTGAAGCTTTCTTT. It encodes CVGQGATEAFF.

J is TRBJ1-6 and V is TRBV18, with TRBD1 as a possible D gene (6 bases). This CDR3 has 13 residues. Trimming shortened V by 3 bases and J by 12 bases, and 12 bases separated the two germline ends. Germline V gives CDR1 KGHSH, CDR2 LQKENI. The CDR3: CASSPQGGRPLHF. The CDR3, as DNA: TGTGCCAGCTCACCCCAAGGGGGACGACCCCTCCACTTT.

The chain combines TRBV11-3 with TRBJ2-2; maybe TRBD2 (5 bases). V lost 0 bases to trimming and J lost 5 bases, with 7 bases between them. This CDR3 is 14 amino acids long. Germline CDR1 reads SGHNT; CDR2 reads YENEEA. DNA for the CDR3: TGTGCCAGCAGCTTAGATCGGGGAACCGGGGAGCTGTTTTTT. Amino acid sequence: CASSLDRGTGELFF.

A single count supports this clone. The chain links TRBV5-1 to TRBJ2-1; 15 nucleotides match TRBD2. J was trimmed by 8 bases and V by 4 bases; bases with no gene match: 4. CDR3 length: 15 amino acids. CDR1 is SGHRS, CDR2 YFSETQ, per germline. For the CDR3, the DNA is TGCGCCAGCAGCCCGGGACTAGCGGGAGGAGATGAGCAGTTCTTC. It is translated as CASSPGLAGGDEQFF. Filled out from reference TRBV5-1 and TRBJ2-1, the complete variable domain reads KAGVTQTPRYLIKTRGQQVTLSCSPISGHRSVSWYQQTPGQGLQFLFEYFSETQRNKGNFPGRFSGRQFSNSRSEMNVSTLELGDSALYLCASSPGLAGGDEQFFGPGTRLTVL.

The CDR3 coding sequence is TGTGCCAGCTCCCCGACAGGGCAGTCCAGCTCTGGAAACACCATATATTTT. Amino acid sequence: CASSPTGQSSSGNTIYF. The J gene is TRBJ1-3, the V gene TRBV18; 7 positions agree with TRBD1. V dropped 6 bases and J dropped 0; count of bases not matched to a gene: 11. Germline values: CDR1 KGHSH, CDR2 LQKENI. This CDR3 has 17 residues.

The chain links TRBV6-2 or TRBV6-3 to TRBJ2-2, with 12 nucleotides matching TRBD2. CDR3 size: 18 residues. Germline lookup yields CDR1 MNHEY and CDR2 SVGEGT. V trimming: 0 bases; J trimming: 6 bases; junction bases outside the gene matches: 8. CDR3 protein: CASSYSPTSGRGSGELFF. The DNA for the CDR3 is TGTGCCAGCAGTTACTCGCCGACTAGCGGGAGAGGATCCGGGGAGCTGTTTTTT.

The chain links TRBV28 to TRBJ2-7; 7 nucleotides align to TRBD2. Losses at the gene ends were 7 bases for V and 3 bases for J; bases not matched to a gene: 0. The CDR3 covers 11 residues. Germline values: CDR1 MDHEN, CDR2 SYDVKM. The CDR3 loop is CASKRDYEQYF. DNA for the CDR3: TGTGCCAGCAAGCGGGACTACGAGCAGTACTTC.

CDR3 sequence (DNA): TGCGCCAGCAGCAGGGGCTCTGGGGCCAACGTCCTGACTTTC. This encodes CASSRGSGANVLTF. The chain joins TRBV5-1 to TRBJ2-6; tentative D call: TRBD1 (5 bases). V was shortened by 4 bases and J by 0 bases, with 5 bases between the two germline ends. The germline V gene has CDR1 SGHRS and CDR2 YFSETQ. The CDR3 length is 14 residues.

V and J are TRBV3-1 (or the pseudogene TRBV3-2) and TRBJ2-1; TRBD2 matches at 9 bases. The CDR3 consists of 17 residues. In germline, CDR1 is LGHDT, CDR2 YNNKEL (reference sequence). V lost 4 bases to trimming and J lost 8 bases; unmatched junction nucleotides: 15. The CDR3 spells CASSRPISGSLSDEQFF. The DNA of the CDR3 is TGTGCCAGCAGCCGCCCTATTAGCGGGAGCCTTTCGGATGAGCAGTTCTTC.

V usage is TRBV6-5 and J usage is TRBJ2-3; 13 positions match TRBD2. CDR3 length equals 15 residues. V was pared by 11 bases and J by 5 bases, with 10 bases of the junction left unmatched. The V gene's germline CDR1 is MNHEY and CDR2 SVGAGI. The CDR3: CAARSGLAGLDTQYF. The CDR3 coding sequence is TGTGCCGCTCGATCGGGACTAGCGGGATTAGATACGCAGTATTTT.

The V call is TRBV7-2, the J call TRBJ2-7; 11 bases match TRBD1. The CDR3 is 15 residues long. The V gene end was trimmed by 4 bases and the J gene end by 6 bases; junction bases not matched to a gene: 8. The germline V gene has CDR1 SGHTA and CDR2 FQGNSA. CDR3 sequence: CASSSLGQGGSEQYF. CDR3 in DNA: TGTGCCAGCAGCTCCCTGGGACAGGGGGGTAGCGAGCAGTACTTC.

The CDR3: CAWDTGVTSEQYF. The CDR3 DNA follows: TGTGCCTGGGACACAGGGGTAACATCCGAGCAGTACTTC. The chain couples TRBV30 to TRBJ2-7, with 7 nucleotides matching TRBD1. Trimming at V came to 5 bases and at J to 6 bases, leaving 10 bases not matched to a gene. The germline gives CDR1 GTSNPN, CDR2 SVGIG (reference sequence). CDR3 size: 13 residues.